One and the same sample provided the 12 T cell receptor beta chains below, sequenced in a study of T cell responses to AZD1222 COVID-19 vaccine. Only in-frame clones appear in the TCRdb table, and some are missing; sequencing was by immunoSEQ multiplex PCR. This table has about 99,000 clones, 88% appearing once. The sequencing used peripheral blood, collected on day 0 of AZD1222 vaccination. These receptors came from an adult in good health.

J is TRBJ2-7 and V is TRBV7-2; the D gene is possibly TRBD2 (7 bases). Deletions cut 1 base from V and 7 bases from J, with 17 bases between. Germline V gene lookup returns CDR1 SGHTA and CDR2 FQGNSA. The length of the CDR3 is 15 residues. CDR3 DNA: TGTGCCAGCAGCTTAGAGGGGGGAGGGGTTGGAGAGCAGTACTTC. It specifies CASSLEGGGVGEQYF.

This sequence joins TRBV7-8 and TRBJ2-2; the D gene is possibly TRBD1 (5 bases). The CDR3 runs 18 residues. V lost 4 bases and J lost 4, with 22 bases in between. Germline lookup yields CDR1 SGHVS and CDR2 FQNEAQ. As DNA, the CDR3 is TGTGCCAGCAGCTCCCACCCAAACCAACAGGCACTCACCGGGGAGCTGTTTTTT. Protein sequence: CASSSHPNQQALTGELFF.

J is TRBJ2-1 and V is TRBV5-5; no clear D. Germline V gene lookup returns CDR1 SGHKS and CDR2 YYEKEE (reference sequence). Trimming cost V 2 bases and J 4 bases, with 4 bases left between them. This CDR3 has 12 residues. CDR3 DNA sequence: TGTGCCAGCAGCTTCCAATACAATGAGCAGTTCTTC. Translating gives CASSFQYNEQFF.

The J gene is TRBJ2-3, the V gene TRBV6-4, with no clear D. Germline V gene lookup returns CDR1 MRHNA and CDR2 SNTAGT. The length of the CDR3 is 11 residues. V dropped 3 bases and J dropped 4 bases, with 2 bases sitting between them. This CDR3 is CASSDSDTQYF. For the CDR3, the DNA is TGTGCCAGCAGTGATTCAGATACGCAGTATTTT.

The chain joins TRBV9 to TRBJ1-1; D possibly corresponds to TRBD1 (6 bases). Trimming took off 0 bases at V and 11 bases at J, with 17 bases between the two ends. CDR3 length: 14 residues. Germline V lookup: CDR1 SGDLS, CDR2 YYNGEE. The CDR3 bases are TGTGCCAGCAGCGTAGCCCCATCGACTGGGGGCGCTTTCTTT. Its translation is CASSVAPSTGGAFF.

This chain joins TRBV4-2 and TRBJ2-7; 10 bases are a match to TRBD2. The V gene end was trimmed by 1 base and the J gene end by 4 bases; junction bases not matched to a gene: 4. The CDR3 loop spans 15 amino acids. The germline gives CDR1 LGHNA, CDR2 YNFKEQ. The CDR3 region has the DNA TGTGCCAGCAGCCAAGCTGGACTAGCGGAATACGAGCAGTACTTC. Protein: CASSQAGLAEYEQYF.

The chain uses TRBV4-1 and TRBJ1-2; D unresolved. Between the trimmed V and J ends, which lost 4 bases and 1 base, there was a span of 13 bases. The CDR3 consists of 15 residues. CDR1 MGHRA and CDR2 YSYEKL come from the germline V gene. The CDR3 nucleotides are TGCGCCAGCAGCCCAAACAAGGCTTTTAACTATGGCTACACCTTC. Translated, it gives CASSPNKAFNYGYTF.

V and J are TRBV19 and TRBJ1-1, with a possible D match to TRBD1 (5 bases). Germline loops: CDR1 LNHDA, CDR2 SQIVND (reference sequence). The V gene lost 4 bases and the J gene lost 11 bases, with 20 bases spanning the gap. The CDR3 has 14 amino acids. For the CDR3, the DNA is TGTGCCAGTAGTAGCGGCAGGGATTTCGGTAAGGCTTTCTTT. This codes for CASSSGRDFGKAFF.

The gene calls are TRBV6-5 and TRBJ1-5, with D hard to call. Per germline, CDR1 MNHEY and CDR2 SVGAGI. CDR3 length: 15 amino acids. Between the trimmed V and J ends, which lost 5 bases and 2 bases, there was a span of 13 bases. CDR3 region: CASSLQPGGNQPQHF. As DNA, the CDR3 is TGTGCCAGCAGTCTCCAACCCGGGGGCAATCAGCCCCAGCATTTT.

V is TRBV6-4 and J is TRBJ1-1; D gene unclear. The V gene lost 2 bases and the J gene lost 2 bases, with 9 bases spanning the gap. Germline lookup yields CDR1 MRHNA and CDR2 SNTAGT. The CDR3 consists of 14 residues. Here the CDR3 DNA reads TGTGCCAGCAGTGACGGGCCAGTTAACACTGAAGCTTTCTTT. Protein sequence: CASSDGPVNTEAFF.

Of note for this clone: Other nucleotide sequences in the sample specify the same CDR3. The chain carries TRBV3-1 (or the pseudogene TRBV3-2) and TRBJ2-7; D ambiguous. The V gene's germline CDR1 is LGHDT and CDR2 YNNKEL (reference sequence). The V end lost 1 base, the J end lost 0 bases, and 7 bases lay between the germline ends. The CDR3 spans 14 residues. The CDR3 region has the DNA TGTGCCAGCAGCCAAGGTTCTGTCTCCTACGAGCAGTACTTC. This codes for CASSQGSVSYEQYF.

The J gene is TRBJ1-5, the V gene TRBV9; perhaps TRBD1 as D (6 bases). The CDR3 has 17 residues. Germline CDR1 SGDLS, CDR2 YYNGEE. The ends were cut back, 8 bases at V and 4 bases at J, with 25 bases in the middle. CDR3 in DNA: TGTGCCAGAGTGCCACGACGAACAGGGAGAGTAAATCAGCCCCAGCATTTT. Encoded protein: CARVPRRTGRVNQPQHF.